This entry is about one TCR beta chain. One Seattle source followed patients from active infection through their disease course. The length of the CDR3 is 13 residues. Germline-derived CDR1 and CDR2 are MNHEY and SVGAGI. The V and J ends lost 7 bases and 5 bases respectively, with 14 bases between them. Original processing notes: Nucleated cell number was recorded as an estimate derived from reference gene primer amplification. Profiled with immunoSEQ multiplex PCR; TCRdb holds only in-frame clones, not every one. The V and J calls and clone size were taken over from that table, and D and trimming were inferred from the DNA. This repertoire shows some 110,000 clones, 70% to 80% found once; its top ten account for 6.2%. The source of the sample is a study of blood T cell repertoires in COVID-19. Overall study context: Acute and convalescent COVID-19 specimens originated in the United States, Italy and Spain. Sample material is recorded as cDNA or gDNA derived from T cells, B-cell-depleted T cells, or PBMCs.

The material sequenced was peripheral blood. The V and J genes are TRBV6-5 and TRBJ1-1; D uncertain. The sequence came from a man aged 80 or over with COVID-19, enrolled during active disease. CDR3 loop: CASTHQDWTEAFF. In nucleotides, the CDR3 is TGTGCCAGCACTCACCAAGACTGGACTGAAGCTTTCTTT.